The 31 T cell receptor beta chains below all came from one sample that was sequenced in a study of regulatory T cells in long-lasting Graves disease. The TCR beta library used iRepertoire HTBI primers with Arm-PCR amplification of CDR3. In TCRdb, the multiplex PCR reads were re-called with MiXCR into one record per CDR3 protein. Of about 620,000 distinct CDR3 sequences listed, 15% to 20% are singletons. Stated time point: newly diagnosed GD, antithyroid drugs for less than 3 months. Isolated PBMC RNA provided the starting material for the TCR library. This same sample was also part of a study on T cells in Graves' hyperthyroidism and ophthalmopathy.

This material consisted of peripheral blood mononuclear cells (PBMCs), taken at new diagnosis, from a patient treated with antithyroid drugs. The receptors were gathered from a woman aged 25 to 39 with Graves disease.

In this sample, this clonotype turned up many times. The chain employs TRBV27 and TRBJ2-1; 7 bases line up with TRBD1. The V and J ends lost 2 bases and 6 bases, in that order; junction bases with no gene match: 4. The CDR3 contains 14 residues. Germline loops: CDR1 MNHEY, CDR2 SMNVEV (reference sequence). The CDR3 DNA is TGTGCCAGCAGTTTAGGAAGGACAGGCAATGAGCAGTTCTTC. It yields the protein CASSLGRTGNEQFF.

This clonotype has a handful of counts. V gene TRBV6-2 or TRBV6-3 combines with J gene TRBJ2-5; D possibly uses TRBD1 or TRBD2 (5 bases each). CDR3 length equals 13 residues. Per germline, CDR1 MNHEY and CDR2 SVGEGT. Trimming left V 5 bases short and J 5 bases short, with 12 bases between. The CDR3 sequence is CASSETWGETQYF. CDR3 coding DNA: TGTGCCAGCAGTGAAACTTGGGGGGAGACCCAGTACTTC.

In this sample, this clonotype turned up many times. This sequence joins TRBV7-9 and TRBJ2-1; perhaps TRBD1 as D (6 bases). The germline V and J ends were trimmed by 4 bases and 5 bases, with 15 bases remaining between them. Germline V gene data show CDR1 as SEHNR and CDR2 as FQNEAQ (reference sequence). This CDR3 has 15 residues. In DNA form, the CDR3 reads TGTGCCAGCAGCTCCCGGGACACCTTTAACAATGAGCAGTTCTTC. Protein sequence: CASSSRDTFNNEQFF.

The chain combines TRBV5-1 with TRBJ2-5; D is perhaps TRBD2 (6 bases). The CDR3 runs to 18 residues. Germline-derived CDR1 and CDR2 are SGHRS and YFSETQ. V lost 0 bases to trimming and J lost 1 base, with 19 bases between them. CDR3 in amino acids: CASSLAQGGGVGQETQYF. In nucleotides, the CDR3 is TGCGCCAGCAGCTTGGCCCAGGGTGGCGGGGTAGGCCAAGAGACCCAGTACTTC.

This clonotype was found many times. The gene calls are TRBV7-9 and TRBJ1-4; D is undetermined. V lost 5 bases to trimming and J lost 2 bases, with 9 bases between them. Germline values: CDR1 SEHNR, CDR2 FQNEAQ (reference sequence). This CDR3 region has 14 residues. CDR3 nucleotide sequence: TGTGCCAGCAGCCGACCTGGGACTAATGAAAAACTGTTTTTT. Translated, it gives CASSRPGTNEKLFF.

This clonotype was observed many times. This chain joins TRBV12-3 or TRBV12-4 and TRBJ1-5, with D uncertain. The CDR3 has 14 residues. Trimming pared 6 bases from V and 0 bases from J, leaving 9 bases between. The CDR3 DNA reads as TGTGCCAGCAGCCATGGGAATAGCAATCAGCCCCAGCATTTT. Amino acids: CASSHGNSNQPQHF.

This clonotype was counted ten times or more. This chain connects TRBV11-2 to TRBJ2-3, with 12 bases matching TRBD2. The CDR3 contains 18 residues. V shed 5 bases, J shed 0 bases, and the junction held 9 bases outside the gene matches. Looked up from germline, CDR1 is SGHAT and CDR2 is FQNNGV. The CDR3 region has the DNA TGTGCCAGCAGCCCGCGCTCCGGGACTAGCGGGAGCACAGATACGCAGTATTTT. It codes for CASSPRSGTSGSTDTQYF.

The gene calls are TRBV4-1 and TRBJ1-4; D remains ambiguous. Trimming shortened V by 1 base and J by 10 bases, and 13 bases separated the two germline ends. From germline, CDR1 is MGHRA and CDR2 YSYEKL. The CDR3 is 14 residues long. The DNA of the CDR3 is TGCGCCAGCAGCCAAGTTGGGGAGGTGCGAAAACTGTTTTTT. Protein sequence: CASSQVGEVRKLFF.

With regard to this clonotype: At one boundary the junction diverges from the germline segment, which might be a read error. The rearrangement joins TRBV6-2 or TRBV6-3 to TRBJ2-7; D gene uncertain. Germline V gives CDR1 MNHEY, CDR2 SVGEGT. CDR3 length equals 13 residues. This chain's CDR3 is CACSELLRSEQYF. CDR3 DNA: TGTGCCTGCAGTGAACTCCTGAGGTCCGAGCAGTACTTC.

This clonotype was observed at least ten times. The chain couples TRBV11-2 to TRBJ2-1, with no clear D. Between the trimmed V and J ends, which lost 5 bases and 5 bases, there was a span of 16 bases. The CDR3 extends over 15 amino acids. CDR1 and CDR2 from the germline V gene are SGHAT and FQNNGV. The chain's CDR3 is CASSPPWSEHNEQFF. CDR3 sequence (DNA): TGTGCCAGCAGCCCGCCCTGGAGCGAGCACAATGAGCAGTTCTTC.

This clonotype was observed many times. The rearrangement joins TRBV30 to TRBJ2-7; 7 bases are a match to TRBD1. V dropped 5 bases and J dropped 6; count of bases not matched to a gene: 10. This CDR3 has 13 residues. Germline CDR1 is GTSNPN and CDR2 is SVGIG (reference sequence). CDR3 DNA: TGTGCCTGGCGGGGACAGCTCCTAGGCGAGCAGTACTTC. Its translation: CAWRGQLLGEQYF. Drawing the rest from reference TRBV30 and TRBJ2-7, the complete variable domain is SQTIHQWPATLVQPVGSPLSLECTVEGTSNPNLYWYRQAAGRGLQLLFYSVGIGQISSEVPQNLSASRPQDRQFILSSKKLLLSDSGFYLCAWRGQLLGEQYFGPGTRLTVT.

This clonotype was counted many times. This chain uses TRBV6-1 with TRBJ2-5; 7 nucleotides align to TRBD1. The trim removed 6 bases at V and 1 base at J, leaving 5 bases unmatched. Germline V CDR1 and CDR2: MNHNS, SASEGT. The CDR3 has 14 residues. CDR3 amino acids: CASRRSGGQETQYF. CDR3 sequence (DNA): TGTGCCAGCAGACGATCAGGGGGCCAAGAGACCCAGTACTTC.

This clonotype came up once. This chain connects TRBV7-8 to TRBJ2-1; no firm D call. CDR1 and CDR2 (germline): SGHVS, FQNEAQ. CDR3 length: 13 amino acids. The germline V and J ends were trimmed by 11 bases and 4 bases, with 15 bases remaining between them. CDR3 amino acids: CAWSPSRYNEQFF. For the CDR3, the DNA is TGTGCCTGGAGTCCCTCTCGGTACAATGAGCAGTTCTTC.

This clonotype was found many times. The CDR3 DNA reads as TGTGCCAGCACTACCCCCTTGTGGGATGAGCAGTTCTTC. This gives the protein CASTTPLWDEQFF. This sequence joins TRBV28 and TRBJ2-1; D gene unclear. V was clipped by 7 bases and J by 8 bases, with 15 bases between them. CDR1 is MDHEN, CDR2 SYDVKM, per germline. This CDR3 has 13 residues.

In this sample, this clonotype turned up a few times. The chain couples TRBV10-2 to TRBJ1-2; weak D call: TRBD1 (6 bases). This CDR3 has 17 residues. Germline V lookup: CDR1 WSHSY, CDR2 SAAADI. The V end was cut by 1 base, the J end by 1 base, with 16 bases between. CDR3 region: CASSEWDKKDNNYGYTF. As DNA, the CDR3 is TGCGCCAGCAGTGAGTGGGACAAGAAGGACAATAACTATGGCTACACCTTC.

This clonotype was seen a few times. A much larger clone differs by one base, so this may be a read error. CDR3 loop: CASSELPTGAAGELFF. For the CDR3, the DNA is TGTGCCAGCAGTGAACTCCCCACCGGGGCGGCCGGGGAGCTGTTTTTT. The rearrangement joins TRBV2 to TRBJ2-2; D is possibly TRBD1 or TRBD2 (5 bases each). The CDR3 is made up of 16 amino acids. CDR1 is SNHLY, CDR2 FYNNEI, per germline. Trimming pared 2 bases from V and 6 bases from J, leaving 16 bases between.

This clonotype was picked up a small number of times. J is TRBJ2-1 and V is TRBV5-1, with D tentatively TRBD1 or TRBD2 (5 bases each). Trimming took 4 bases from V and 2 from J, leaving 16 bases between them. The CDR3 is 16 amino acids. Germline lookup yields CDR1 SGHRS and CDR2 YFSETQ. CDR3 sequence: CASSPNPGPTYNEQFF. The CDR3, as DNA: TGCGCCAGCAGCCCAAATCCGGGACCTACCTACAATGAGCAGTTCTTC.

This clonotype appeared a few times. The V and J genes are TRBV30 and TRBJ2-3; no definite D call. The CDR3 loop spans 12 amino acids. V dropped 5 bases and J dropped 6 bases, with 12 bases sitting between them. Germline CDR1 is GTSNPN and CDR2 is SVGIG (reference sequence). CDR3 DNA: TGTGCCTGGGCCCCACAGACGGATACGCAGTATTTT. It translates to CAWAPQTDTQYF.

This clonotype was observed a handful of times. The V call is TRBV20-1, the J call TRBJ1-2; a possible D gene is TRBD1 (5 bases). The CDR3 covers 15 residues. Germline lookup yields CDR1 DFQATT and CDR2 SNEGSKA (reference sequence). Trimming cost V 5 bases and J 4 bases, with 20 bases left between them. As DNA, the CDR3 is TGCAGTGCTCCCAAGGAGCGACAGATAATCTATGGCTACACCTTC. This gives the protein CSAPKERQIIYGYTF.

This clonotype was counted between two and nine times. This chain joins TRBV29-1 and TRBJ1-1; 9 positions agree with TRBD1. The V segment lost 3 bases and the J segment 2 bases; nucleotides outside the gene matches: 10. The CDR3 spans 16 residues. CDR1 is SQVTM and CDR2 is ANQGSEA in the germline V gene. CDR3 sequence reads: CSVDVGDRVPNTEAFF. The CDR3 DNA reads as TGCAGCGTTGACGTAGGGGACAGGGTCCCCAACACTGAAGCTTTCTTT.

The sample holds a few counts of this clonotype. V and J are TRBV19 and TRBJ1-2; no reliable D call. The germline gives CDR1 LNHDA, CDR2 SQIVND (reference sequence). The V end lost 0 bases, the J end lost 2 bases, and 19 bases lay between the germline ends. The CDR3 sequence is 18 residues long. In DNA, the CDR3 is TGTGCCAGTAGTATAGAATCTTGGAGTAACCCGAGAAACTATGGCTACACCTTC. It yields the protein CASSIESWSNPRNYGYTF.

This clonotype was seen many times. The rearrangement uses TRBV5-1 and TRBJ2-3; 7 positions match TRBD2. From germline, CDR1 is SGHRS and CDR2 YFSETQ. This CDR3 comprises 17 residues. With V trimmed by 0 bases and J by 5 bases, 12 bases remained unmatched. CDR3 in DNA: TGCGCCAGCAGCTTGGTGGGTAGCGGGCTCCGAGAAGATACGCAGTATTTT. This codes for CASSLVGSGLREDTQYF.

This clonotype was seen many times. The chain uses TRBV7-9 and TRBJ1-2; 7 bases fit TRBD1. Germline-derived CDR1 and CDR2 are SEHNR and FQNEAQ (reference sequence). The CDR3 contains 13 residues. Germline trimming cut 4 bases from V and 8 bases from J; bases unmatched to any gene: 7. CDR3 in DNA: TGTGCCAGCAGCTCCGGACAGGTTGGAGGCTACACCTTC. This translates into CASSSGQVGGYTF.

The J gene is TRBJ2-3, the V gene TRBV7-2; maybe TRBD2 (5 bases). V shed 5 bases and J shed 10 bases, with 10 bases lying between them. The CDR3 covers 11 residues. Per germline, CDR1 SGHTA and CDR2 FQGNSA. The CDR3 nucleotides read TGTGCCAGCAGCCAAAGACTACCGCAGTATTTT. It translates to CASSQRLPQYF.

On this clonotype: It may be a read error: a sequence one base away is much more abundant. The chain has TRBV28 and TRBJ1-1; D gene ambiguous. The germline V gene has CDR1 MDHEN and CDR2 SYDVKM. Deletions cut 9 bases from V and 6 bases from J, with 14 bases between. The CDR3 is 12 amino acids. The CDR3 is CASYSAYAEAFF. DNA for the CDR3: TGTGCCAGTTATTCCGCGTACGCTGAAGCTTTCTTT. Full variable domain (missing parts from reference TRBV28 and TRBJ1-1): DVKVTQSSRYLVKRTGEKVFLECVQDMDHENMFWYRQDPGLGLRLIYFSYDVKMKEKGDIPEGYSVSREKKERFSLILESASTNQTSMYLCASYSAYAEAFFGQGTRLTVV.

This clonotype has only a few counts. This chain connects TRBV10-3 to TRBJ2-7; D possibly matches TRBD1 or TRBD2 (5 bases each). The CDR3 extends over 14 amino acids. The V gene's germline CDR1 is ENHRY and CDR2 SYGVKD. Deletions cut 10 bases from V and 3 bases from J, with 19 bases between. The CDR3 DNA reads as TGTGCCACCCAGGCCGACAGAGGGAGCTACGAGCAGTACTTC. This sequence encodes CATQADRGSYEQYF.

This clonotype was recorded many times. This sequence joins TRBV7-9 and TRBJ2-7; D remains ambiguous. Germline V gene lookup returns CDR1 SEHNR and CDR2 FQNEAQ (reference sequence). This CDR3 region has 15 residues. Trimming removed 4 bases at V and 2 bases at J, with 15 bases between. CDR3 in amino acids: CASSSRVAGPYEQYF. The CDR3 DNA reads as TGTGCCAGCAGCTCCCGAGTAGCAGGACCCTACGAGCAGTACTTC.

The chain recombines TRBV28 with TRBJ2-1, with D perhaps matching TRBD2 (5 bases). There are 13 residues in the CDR3. Germline-derived CDR1 and CDR2 are MDHEN and SYDVKM. Trimming removed 7 bases from V and 9 bases from J, with 16 bases in between. CDR3 DNA sequence: TGTGCCAGCAAACGGGATTGGGGTAGTGAGCAGTTCTTC. It specifies CASKRDWGSEQFF.

This rearrangement joins TRBV6-1 to TRBJ1-6, with unresolved D. The CDR3 has 14 amino acids. Trimming cost V 7 bases and J 6 bases, with 13 bases left between them. Germline CDR1 and CDR2: MNHNS and SASEGT. This chain's CDR3 is CASTSGHPNSPLHF. CDR3 nucleotide sequence: TGTGCCAGCACCTCCGGCCATCCTAATTCACCCCTCCACTTT.

The gene calls are TRBV11-2 and TRBJ2-7; TRBD1 agrees at 8 bases. The germline CDR1 and CDR2 sequences are SGHAT and FQNNGV. CDR3 size: 15 residues. V was pared by 4 bases and J by 6 bases, with 11 bases of the junction left unmatched. This CDR3 is CASSYPRGPYSEQYF. The CDR3 coding sequence is TGTGCCAGCAGCTACCCCAGGGGGCCCTATAGCGAGCAGTACTTC.

This clonotype was recorded at least ten times. The rearrangement joins TRBV6-1 to TRBJ2-3, with D possibly matching TRBD1 (6 bases). The germline V gene encodes CDR1 MNHNS and CDR2 SASEGT. Trimming left V 6 bases short and J 4 bases short, with 14 bases between. The CDR3 sequence is 14 residues long. CDR3 coding DNA: TGTGCCAGCAGACAAGGGACATCTCCAGATACGCAGTATTTT. Its protein is CASRQGTSPDTQYF.